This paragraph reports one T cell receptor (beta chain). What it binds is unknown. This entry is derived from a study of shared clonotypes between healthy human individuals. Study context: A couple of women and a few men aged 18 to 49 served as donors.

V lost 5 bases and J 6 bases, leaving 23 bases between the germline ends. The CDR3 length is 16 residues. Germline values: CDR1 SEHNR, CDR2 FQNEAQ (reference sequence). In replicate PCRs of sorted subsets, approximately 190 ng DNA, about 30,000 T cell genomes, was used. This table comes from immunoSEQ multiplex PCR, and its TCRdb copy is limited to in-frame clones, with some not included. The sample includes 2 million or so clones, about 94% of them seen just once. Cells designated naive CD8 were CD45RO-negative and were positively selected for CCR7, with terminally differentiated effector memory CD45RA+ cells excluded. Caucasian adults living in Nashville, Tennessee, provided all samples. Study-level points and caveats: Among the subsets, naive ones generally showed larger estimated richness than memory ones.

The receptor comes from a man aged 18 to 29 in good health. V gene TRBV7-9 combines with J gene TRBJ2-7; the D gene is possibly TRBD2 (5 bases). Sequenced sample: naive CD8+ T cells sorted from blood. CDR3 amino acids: CASSPTLVQESGEQYF. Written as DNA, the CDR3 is TGTGCCAGCAGCCCTACCTTAGTCCAGGAAAGCGGCGAGCAGTACTTC.